The source of this TCR beta chain is a study of shared clonotypes between healthy human individuals. Study at large: The cohort had two women and three men, ages 18 to 49.

The test was conducted at deep level. Across several immunoSEQ plates, the genomic DNA of each subset was split evenly. Repertoires were generated with immunoSEQ multiplex PCR, while TCRdb's copy carries only in-frame clones and drops some. Of roughly 2,300,000 clones listed, 85% to 95% were seen once; the top ten hold around 0.38%. Trimming stripped 2 bases from V and 0 bases from J, with 4 bases between. The CDR3 covers 13 residues. The germline V gene encodes CDR1 SGHTA and CDR2 FQGTGA. This receptor was taken from a man between 18 and 35 years old in good health. Some clones in this sample may be carry-over from other donors' samples. Specimen: naive CD4+ T cells from PBMCs. Subset denoted: CD45RA+ positively selected. The chain links TRBV7-3 to TRBJ1-1, with no clear D. This CDR3 is CASSLALNTEAFF. CDR3 bases: TGTGCCAGCAGCTTAGCGCTGAACACTGAAGCTTTCTTT.